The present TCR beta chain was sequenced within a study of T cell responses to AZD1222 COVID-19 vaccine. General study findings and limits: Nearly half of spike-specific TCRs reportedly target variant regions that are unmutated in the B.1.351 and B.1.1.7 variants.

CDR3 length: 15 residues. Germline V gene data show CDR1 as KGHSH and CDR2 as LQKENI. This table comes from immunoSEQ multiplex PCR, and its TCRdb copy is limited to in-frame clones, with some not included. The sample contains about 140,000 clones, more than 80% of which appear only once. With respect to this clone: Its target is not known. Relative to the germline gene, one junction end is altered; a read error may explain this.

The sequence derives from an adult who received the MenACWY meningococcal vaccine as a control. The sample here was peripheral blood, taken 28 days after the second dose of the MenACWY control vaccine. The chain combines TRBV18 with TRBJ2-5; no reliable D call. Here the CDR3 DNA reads TGTGCCAGCTCCCCACTACCACCGGGCCAAGAGACCCAGTACTTC. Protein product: CASSPLPPGQETQYF.